The 6 T cell receptor beta chains below were found in one sample sequenced in a study of T cell responses to AZD1222 COVID-19 vaccine. Some clones are missing from TCRdb's copy, which holds only in-frame ones; the method was immunoSEQ multiplex PCR. The sample holds around 100,000 clones; under 95% are singletons and the top ten take roughly 1.1%. This material consisted of peripheral blood, taken on day 0 of AZD1222 vaccination. Source of these receptors: an adult in good health.

This chain connects TRBV7-8 to TRBJ2-7; the D gene is possibly TRBD2 (6 bases). The CDR3 has 14 amino acids. Looked up from germline, CDR1 is SGHVS and CDR2 is FQNEAQ. The V end lost 2 bases, the J end lost 3 bases, and 11 bases lay between the germline ends. The CDR3 DNA reads as TGTGCCAGCAGCTTAAGCGGGCCGAACTACGAGCAGTACTTC. It translates to CASSLSGPNYEQYF.

The chain joins TRBV6-2 or TRBV6-3 to TRBJ2-3; possibly TRBD2 for D (5 bases). This CDR3 has 13 residues. The germline V gene has CDR1 MNHEY and CDR2 SVGEGT. With 6 bases removed from V and 9 bases from J, the gap between germline ends came to 16 bases. CDR3: CASSPYPSGTQYF. In DNA, the CDR3 is TGTGCCAGCAGCCCATACCCCTCGGGGACGCAGTATTTT.

V usage is TRBV30 and J usage is TRBJ2-7; D remains ambiguous. CDR1 is GTSNPN and CDR2 is SVGIG in the germline V gene (reference sequence). V was clipped by 0 bases and J by 12 bases, with 15 bases between them. The length of the CDR3 is 12 residues. The CDR3: CAWSVKKGKSYF. The DNA of the CDR3 is TGTGCCTGGAGTGTAAAAAAGGGCAAGTCGTACTTC.

The V call is TRBV4-3, the J call TRBJ1-2; no reliable D call. The V end lost 2 bases, the J end lost 1 base, and 8 bases lay between the germline ends. The CDR3 is made up of 14 amino acids. Looked up from germline, CDR1 is LGHNA and CDR2 is YSLEER. The CDR3 sequence: CASSQWTVNYGYTF. Here the CDR3 DNA reads TGCGCCAGCAGCCAATGGACCGTTAACTATGGCTACACCTTC.

The chain employs TRBV12-5 and TRBJ2-1; D is perhaps TRBD1 (6 bases). Trimming took off 1 base at V and 6 bases at J, with 10 bases between the two ends. The germline gives CDR1 LGHNT, CDR2 FRNRAP. The CDR3 consists of 14 residues. The CDR3 here is CASGLAPGANEQFF. CDR3 nucleotide sequence: TGTGCTAGTGGTTTGGCCCCAGGGGCCAATGAGCAGTTCTTC. Full variable domain (rest looked up from reference TRBV12-5 and TRBJ2-1): DARVTQTPRHKVTEMGQEVTMRCQPILGHNTVFWYRQTMMQGLELLAYFRNRAPLDDSGMPKDRFSAEMPDATLATLKIQPSEPRDSAVYFCASGLAPGANEQFFGPGTRLTVL.

V usage is TRBV6-1 and J usage is TRBJ2-4; D remains ambiguous. The CDR3 has 13 amino acids. CDR1 MNHNS and CDR2 SASEGT come from the germline V gene. The V gene lost 2 bases and the J gene lost 6 bases, with 8 bases spanning the gap. In nucleotides, the CDR3 is TGTGCCAGCAGTGAAATGATGGGAAACATTCAGTACTTC. It codes for CASSEMMGNIQYF.